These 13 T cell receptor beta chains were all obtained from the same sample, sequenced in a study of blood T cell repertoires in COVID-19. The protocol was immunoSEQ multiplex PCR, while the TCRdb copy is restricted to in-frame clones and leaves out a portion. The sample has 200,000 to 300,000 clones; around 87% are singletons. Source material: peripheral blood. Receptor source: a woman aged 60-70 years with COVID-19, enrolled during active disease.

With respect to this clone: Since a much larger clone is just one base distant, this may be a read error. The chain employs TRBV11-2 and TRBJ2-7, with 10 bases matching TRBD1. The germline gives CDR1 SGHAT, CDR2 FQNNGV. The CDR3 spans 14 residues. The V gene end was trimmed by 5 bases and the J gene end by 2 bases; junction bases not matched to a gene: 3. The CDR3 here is CASSPGQGAYEQYF. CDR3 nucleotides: TGTGCCAGCAGCCCAGGACAGGGGGCCTACGAGCAGTACTTC. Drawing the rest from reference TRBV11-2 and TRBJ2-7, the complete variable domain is EAGVAQSPRYKIIEKRQSVAFWCNPISGHATLYWYQQILGQGPKLLIQFQNNGVVDDSQLPKDRFSAERLKGVDSTLKIQPAKLEDSAVYLCASSPGQGAYEQYFGPGTRLTVT.

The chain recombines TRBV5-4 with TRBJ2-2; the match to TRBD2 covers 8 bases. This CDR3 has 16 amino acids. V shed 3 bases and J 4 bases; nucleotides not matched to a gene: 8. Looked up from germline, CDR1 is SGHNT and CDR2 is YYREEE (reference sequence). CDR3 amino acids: CASSSSSGSITGELFF. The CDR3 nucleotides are TGTGCCAGCAGCTCGAGCAGCGGGAGCATCACCGGGGAGCTGTTTTTT.

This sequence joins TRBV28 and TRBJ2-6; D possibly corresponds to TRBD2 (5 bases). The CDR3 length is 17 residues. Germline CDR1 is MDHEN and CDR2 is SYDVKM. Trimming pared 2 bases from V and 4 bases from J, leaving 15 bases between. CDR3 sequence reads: CASSLLIGGGGANVLTF. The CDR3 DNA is TGTGCCAGCAGTTTACTTATCGGAGGCGGGGGGGCCAACGTCCTGACTTTC.

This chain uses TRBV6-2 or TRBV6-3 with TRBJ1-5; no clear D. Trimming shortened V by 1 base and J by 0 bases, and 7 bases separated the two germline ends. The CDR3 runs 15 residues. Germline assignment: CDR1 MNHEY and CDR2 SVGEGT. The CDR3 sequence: CASSYLGHSNQPQHF. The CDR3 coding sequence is TGTGCCAGCAGTTACTTGGGCCATAGCAATCAGCCCCAGCATTTT.

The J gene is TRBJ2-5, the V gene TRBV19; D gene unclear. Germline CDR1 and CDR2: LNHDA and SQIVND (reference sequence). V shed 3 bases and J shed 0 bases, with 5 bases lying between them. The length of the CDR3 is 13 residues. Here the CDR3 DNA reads TGTGCCAGTAGTATCCGGGACCAAGAGACCCAGTACTTC. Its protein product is CASSIRDQETQYF.

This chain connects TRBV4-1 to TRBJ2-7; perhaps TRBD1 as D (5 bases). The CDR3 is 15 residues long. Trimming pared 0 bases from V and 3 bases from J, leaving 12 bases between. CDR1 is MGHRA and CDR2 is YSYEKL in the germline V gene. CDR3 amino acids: CASSQEETDFYEQYF. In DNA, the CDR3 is TGCGCCAGCAGCCAAGAGGAGACAGATTTCTACGAGCAGTACTTC.

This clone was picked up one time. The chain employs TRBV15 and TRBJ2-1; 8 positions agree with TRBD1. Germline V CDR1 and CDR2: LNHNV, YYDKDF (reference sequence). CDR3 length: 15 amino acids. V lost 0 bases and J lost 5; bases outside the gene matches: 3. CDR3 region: CATSRERTGNNEQFF. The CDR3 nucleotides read TGTGCCACCAGCAGAGAGAGGACAGGGAACAATGAGCAGTTCTTC.

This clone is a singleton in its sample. CDR3 sequence reads: CAWRQRGGETQYF. The DNA for the CDR3 is TGTGCCTGGAGACAGAGGGGAGGGGAGACCCAGTACTTC. The V call is TRBV30, the J call TRBJ2-5, with 7 bases matching TRBD2. This CDR3 is 13 amino acids long. Germline V gives CDR1 GTSNPN, CDR2 SVGIG (reference sequence). V was clipped by 3 bases and J by 5 bases; unmatched bases: 6.

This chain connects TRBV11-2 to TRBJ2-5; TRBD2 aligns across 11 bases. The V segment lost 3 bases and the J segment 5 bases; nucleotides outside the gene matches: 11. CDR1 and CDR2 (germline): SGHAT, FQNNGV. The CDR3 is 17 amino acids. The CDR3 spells CASSFRILAGVRETQYF. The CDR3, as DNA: TGTGCCAGCAGCTTCCGCATACTAGCGGGAGTCCGTGAGACCCAGTACTTC.

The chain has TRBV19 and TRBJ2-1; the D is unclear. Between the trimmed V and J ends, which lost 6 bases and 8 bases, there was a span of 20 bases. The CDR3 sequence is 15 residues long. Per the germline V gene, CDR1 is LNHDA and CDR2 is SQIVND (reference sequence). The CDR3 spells CASRERGPRGHEQFF. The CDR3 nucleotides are TGTGCCAGTAGAGAACGTGGCCCCCGAGGCCATGAGCAGTTCTTC.

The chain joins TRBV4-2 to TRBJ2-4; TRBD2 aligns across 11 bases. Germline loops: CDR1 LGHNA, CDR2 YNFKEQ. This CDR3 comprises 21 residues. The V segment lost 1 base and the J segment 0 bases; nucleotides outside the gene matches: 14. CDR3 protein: CASSQVPAGTSGNIAKNIQYF. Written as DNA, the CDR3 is TGTGCCAGCAGCCAAGTCCCGGCGGGGACTAGCGGTAACATAGCCAAAAACATTCAGTACTTC.

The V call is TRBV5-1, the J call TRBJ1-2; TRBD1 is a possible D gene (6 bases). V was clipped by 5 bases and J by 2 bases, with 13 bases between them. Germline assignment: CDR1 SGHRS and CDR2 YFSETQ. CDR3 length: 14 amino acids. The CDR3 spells CASRSGAKNYGYTF. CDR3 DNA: TGCGCCAGCAGGTCAGGGGCGAAGAACTATGGCTACACCTTC.

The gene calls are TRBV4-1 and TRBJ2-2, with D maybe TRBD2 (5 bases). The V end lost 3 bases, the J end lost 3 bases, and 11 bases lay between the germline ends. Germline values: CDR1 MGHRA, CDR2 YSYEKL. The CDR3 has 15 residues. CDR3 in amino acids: CASSQGWGDTGELFF. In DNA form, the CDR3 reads TGCGCCAGCAGCCAGGGGTGGGGAGACACCGGGGAGCTGTTTTTT.